What follows are 27 T cell receptor beta chains derived from one specimen sequenced in a study of T cell repertoires in cytomegalovirus infection. In TCRdb, the reads were re-called with MiXCR into one record per CDR3 protein. The sample has some 940,000 distinct CDR3 sequences; 25% to 40% are singletons. What these receptors recognize is not known. The sample consisted of cultured CD8+ T cells from PBMCs, taken from culture after CMV antigen stimulation. Receptors originate from a human donor in good health (CMV status not recorded). Some clones in this sample may be carry-over from other donors' samples.

J is TRBJ1-6 and V is TRBV27; tentative D call: TRBD1 (5 bases). There are 16 residues in the CDR3. V gave up 6 bases and J gave up 0 bases, with 12 bases separating them. Germline lookup yields CDR1 MNHEY and CDR2 SMNVEV (reference sequence). CDR3: CASSPFQGSYNSPLHF. The CDR3 coding sequence is TGTGCCAGCAGCCCCTTCCAGGGCTCCTATAATTCACCCCTCCACTTT.

The J gene is TRBJ2-1, the V gene TRBV7-6, with 11 nucleotides matching TRBD2. Trimming at V came to 7 bases and at J to 5 bases, leaving 10 bases not matched to a gene. The CDR3 extends over 16 amino acids. Germline CDR1 is SGHVS and CDR2 is FNYEAQ. In DNA form, the CDR3 reads TGTGCCAGCACTCGACTAGCGGGGACCCCAGACAATGAGCAGTTCTTC. Residues: CASTRLAGTPDNEQFF.

This clonotype was found many times. The V gene is TRBV7-8, the J gene TRBJ2-1, with TRBD1 matching over 7 bases. The CDR3 totals 18 residues. V dropped 5 bases and J dropped 3; count of bases not matched to a gene: 16. CDR1 is SGHVS and CDR2 is FQNEAQ in the germline V gene. CDR3 sequence: CASSMASGQLTIYNEQFF. The CDR3 coding sequence is TGTGCCAGCAGCATGGCCTCGGGACAGCTAACAATCTACAATGAGCAGTTCTTC.

The chain joins TRBV6-2 or TRBV6-3 to TRBJ2-5; no firm D call. The CDR3 consists of 12 residues. V was trimmed by 2 bases and J by 6 bases, leaving 7 bases between them. CDR1 is MNHEY, CDR2 SVGEGT, per germline. CDR3 in DNA: TGTGCCAGCAGTTACCCGACCCAGACCCAGTACTTC. It is translated as CASSYPTQTQYF.

This clonotype was counted only a few times. The CDR3 region is CASTLHRGAAFF. As DNA, the CDR3 is TGTGCCAGCACCCTTCACAGGGGGGCGGCTTTCTTT. The chain employs TRBV12-3 or TRBV12-4 and TRBJ1-1; 8 bases fit TRBD1. The CDR3 sequence is 12 residues long. V lost 7 bases, J lost 11 bases, and 9 bases stayed unmatched.

This clonotype was recorded only once. V gene TRBV7-8 combines with J gene TRBJ2-7; D gene uncertain. V was cut by 4 bases and J by 5 bases, with 18 bases left in between. The CDR3 is 15 residues long. CDR1 SGHVS and CDR2 FQNEAQ come from the germline V gene. The CDR3 reads CASSWDGGLSDEQYF. CDR3 bases: TGTGCCAGCAGCTGGGATGGCGGCTTGTCGGACGAGCAGTACTTC.

V usage is TRBV7-9 and J usage is TRBJ2-1, with TRBD2 matching 7 bases. The CDR3 is 15 residues long. The V gene's germline CDR1 is SEHNR and CDR2 FQNEAQ (reference sequence). After removal of 11 bases from V and 6 bases from J, the junction contained 16 bases not matched to a gene. CDR3 sequence (DNA): TGTGCCTGTGGGGGGGTTATGGTGGGGATCAATGAGCAGTTCTTC. Translation: CACGGVMVGINEQFF.

The chain couples TRBV5-1 to TRBJ2-1, with 7 nucleotides matching TRBD2. The length of the CDR3 is 14 residues. CDR1 is SGHRS, CDR2 YFSETQ, per germline. The ends lost 7 bases at V and 4 bases at J; junction bases unmatched: 8. The CDR3 region is CASERGDLYNEQFF. CDR3 DNA sequence: TGCGCCAGCGAACGGGGGGACCTGTACAATGAGCAGTTCTTC.

This clonotype was picked up a small number of times. The rearrangement joins TRBV18 to TRBJ2-3; D is undetermined. The V gene lost 3 bases and the J gene lost 2 bases, with 12 bases spanning the gap. Germline CDR1 KGHSH, CDR2 LQKENI. The CDR3 is 15 amino acids. CDR3 sequence reads: CASSPEVGFTDTQYF. The CDR3 DNA is TGTGCCAGCTCACCCGAGGTGGGATTCACAGATACGCAGTATTTT.

The J gene is TRBJ1-1, the V gene TRBV12-3 or TRBV12-4; TRBD1 agrees at 9 bases. With V trimmed by 2 bases and J by 6 bases, 13 bases remained unmatched. The CDR3 is made up of 17 amino acids. The CDR3 loop reads CASSLPTGGYGPAEAFF. Here the CDR3 DNA reads TGTGCCAGCAGTTTACCCACAGGGGGCTACGGTCCGGCTGAAGCTTTCTTT.

The chain is built from TRBV4-3 and TRBJ2-1; a weak D match, TRBD1 (6 bases). Trimming removed 1 base from V and 7 bases from J, with 17 bases in between. The germline CDR1 and CDR2 sequences are LGHNA and YSLEER. This CDR3 contains 16 residues. As DNA, the CDR3 is TGCGCCAGCAGCCAAGGGGTCCGGGACACTAGAAATGAGCAGTTCTTC. Translation gives CASSQGVRDTRNEQFF.

This chain uses TRBV9 with TRBJ1-2; 9 nucleotides agree with TRBD1. Germline CDR1 and CDR2: SGDLS and YYNGEE. This CDR3 has 16 residues. With 3 bases clipped from V and 4 bases from J, the junction kept 10 bases outside the gene matches. This CDR3 is CASSEPFRQGGYGYTF. As DNA, the CDR3 is TGTGCCAGCAGCGAGCCTTTTCGACAGGGGGGCTATGGCTACACCTTC. The variable domain in full, completed from reference TRBV9 and TRBJ1-2, reads DSGVTQTPKHLITATGQRVTLRCSPRSGDLSVYWYQQSLDQGLQFLIQYYNGEERAKGNILERFSAQQFPDLHSELNLSSLELGDSALYFCASSEPFRQGGYGYTFGSGTRLTVV.

The V call is TRBV7-6, the J call TRBJ2-2, with 8 bases that match TRBD1. V lost 6 bases to trimming and J lost 7 bases; unmatched junction nucleotides: 10. The CDR3 extends over 15 amino acids. The germline CDR1 and CDR2 sequences are SGHVS and FNYEAQ. DNA for the CDR3: TGTGCCAGCAGACCCGACAGGGGCAATAGCGGGGAGCTGTTTTTT. It encodes CASRPDRGNSGELFF.

The chain couples TRBV27 to TRBJ2-1; tentative D call: TRBD2 (5 bases). The V end lost 10 bases, the J end lost 9 bases, and 16 bases lay between the germline ends. The CDR3 runs 12 residues. The V gene's germline CDR1 is MNHEY and CDR2 SMNVEV (reference sequence). CDR3 sequence: CANRGSHREQFF. The CDR3 DNA follows: TGTGCCAACAGAGGGAGTCACCGTGAGCAGTTCTTC.

A few counts support this clonotype. V and J are TRBV19 and TRBJ1-6; tentative D call: TRBD1 (6 bases). Germline CDR1 is LNHDA and CDR2 is SQIVND (reference sequence). The V and J ends lost 3 bases and 7 bases respectively, with 16 bases between them. This CDR3 has 16 amino acids. The CDR3 loop is CASSIAGDAGNSPLHF. The CDR3, as DNA: TGTGCCAGTAGTATTGCAGGGGACGCCGGCAATTCACCCCTCCACTTT.

The chain combines TRBV15 with TRBJ2-1, with D unclear. The V gene lost 3 bases and the J gene lost 0 bases, with 12 bases spanning the gap. In germline, CDR1 is LNHNV, CDR2 YYDKDF (reference sequence). The length of the CDR3 is 16 residues. The CDR3, as DNA: TGTGCCACCAGCAGCCAAGATAAGAGCTCCTACAATGAGCAGTTCTTC. Amino acid sequence: CATSSQDKSSYNEQFF.

This clonotype occurred once. CDR3 bases: TGCGCCAGCAGCCAAGGAGCCAGGACGTTAGCCAAAAACATTCAGTACTTC. As protein: CASSQGARTLAKNIQYF. The chain is built from TRBV4-3 and TRBJ2-4; no clear D gene. CDR1 is LGHNA and CDR2 is YSLEER in the germline V gene. The CDR3 loop spans 17 amino acids. V shed 1 base and J shed 0 bases, with 13 bases lying between them.

The chain is built from TRBV27 and TRBJ1-5; D is unresolved. The germline V gene encodes CDR1 MNHEY and CDR2 SMNVEV (reference sequence). The V and J ends lost 11 bases and 0 bases respectively, with 14 bases between them. The CDR3 consists of 14 residues. The chain's CDR3 is CALAPRLSNQPQHF. DNA of the CDR3: TGTGCCTTAGCACCCCGACTTAGCAATCAGCCCCAGCATTTT.

In this sample, this clonotype turned up a few times. The chain joins TRBV19 to TRBJ2-7; D not resolved. The CDR3 sequence is 13 residues long. Trimming shortened V by 0 bases and J by 3 bases, and 6 bases separated the two germline ends. Germline V lookup: CDR1 LNHDA, CDR2 SQIVND (reference sequence). Here the CDR3 reads CASSIEAGYEQYV. The CDR3 DNA is TGTGCCAGTAGTATAGAGGCAGGCTACGAGCAGTACGTC.

The genes are TRBV7-2 and TRBJ2-5, with D possibly called TRBD1 or TRBD2 (5 bases each). The CDR3 sequence is 15 residues long. V lost 5 bases, J lost 5 bases, and 18 bases lay in between. The germline V gene encodes CDR1 SGHTA and CDR2 FQGNSA. The chain's CDR3 is CASSALQEWGETQYF. The CDR3 DNA is TGTGCCAGCAGCGCATTACAGGAGTGGGGGGAGACCCAGTACTTC.

The chain uses TRBV19 and TRBJ2-2; unclear D gene. The CDR3 spans 14 residues. The germline CDR1 and CDR2 sequences are LNHDA and SQIVND (reference sequence). V gave up 5 bases and J gave up 3 bases, with 10 bases separating them. In DNA form, the CDR3 reads TGTGCCAGTAGTTTTGGCATATACACCGGGGAGCTGTTTTTT. This codes for CASSFGIYTGELFF. The complete variable domain, with remaining parts taken from reference TRBV19 and TRBJ2-2, reads DGGITQSPKYLFRKEGQNVTLSCEQNLNHDAMYWYRQDPGQGLRLIYYSQIVNDFQKGDIAEGYSVSREKKESFPLTVTSAQKNPTAFYLCASSFGIYTGELFFGEGSRLTVL.

This clonotype was detected only once. The chain links TRBV20-1 to TRBJ2-1; TRBD2 matches 12 bases. Losses at the gene ends were 4 bases for V and 4 bases for J; bases not matched to a gene: 2. The CDR3 is made up of 14 amino acids. In germline, CDR1 is DFQATT, CDR2 SNEGSKA (reference sequence). CDR3 residues: CSAMTSGGYNEQFF. For the CDR3, the DNA is TGCAGTGCTATGACTAGCGGGGGTTACAATGAGCAGTTCTTC.

This clonotype has a handful of counts. This chain joins TRBV12-5 and TRBJ1-1, with D possibly matching TRBD1 (5 bases). This CDR3 contains 14 residues. The germline V gene has CDR1 LGHNT and CDR2 FRNRAP. With 3 bases removed from V and 1 base from J, the gap between germline ends came to 9 bases. CDR3 sequence reads: CASGFTGWNTEAFF. The CDR3 nucleotides read TGTGCTAGTGGTTTTACAGGCTGGAACACTGAAGCTTTCTTT.

This chain joins TRBV27 and TRBJ2-1; D is undetermined. The CDR3 sequence is 13 residues long. V lost 6 bases and J lost 6, with 12 bases in between. Germline V gene data show CDR1 as MNHEY and CDR2 as SMNVEV (reference sequence). CDR3: CASSRGPPNEQFF. The CDR3 region has the DNA TGTGCCAGCAGCCGTGGGCCCCCCAATGAGCAGTTCTTC.

In its sample, this clonotype was seen a few times. V usage is TRBV28 and J usage is TRBJ2-3; D unresolved. The CDR3 runs 16 residues. Germline loops: CDR1 MDHEN, CDR2 SYDVKM. Trimming left V 6 bases short and J 2 bases short, with 18 bases between. The CDR3 nucleotides read TGTGCCAGCAGACCCCTGGACCCCACCTTCACAGATACGCAGTATTTT. Translated, it gives CASRPLDPTFTDTQYF.

The rearrangement joins TRBV12-3 or TRBV12-4 to TRBJ2-1; 8 positions match TRBD1. This CDR3 has 14 amino acids. V gave up 3 bases and J gave up 7 bases; unmatched junction bases: 5. The chain's CDR3 is CASSLDRVRNEQFF. As DNA, the CDR3 is TGTGCCAGCAGTTTGGACAGGGTTCGAAATGAGCAGTTCTTC.

This clonotype was counted many times. The rearrangement joins TRBV27 to TRBJ2-1; D is unclear. V was clipped by 2 bases and J by 0 bases, with 11 bases between them. This CDR3 spans 16 amino acids. Germline CDR1 is MNHEY and CDR2 is SMNVEV (reference sequence). CDR3 amino acids: CASSLPTDPSYNEQFF. DNA of the CDR3: TGTGCCAGCAGTTTACCGACGGACCCCTCCTACAATGAGCAGTTCTTC.